The subject of this entry is one T cell receptor (beta chain). The source of the sample is a study of control samples from healthy donors and cancer patients. Clones were read by immunoSEQ multiplex PCR, and TCRdb kept only the in-frame ones, dropping some. The sample contains over 110,000 clones, roughly 92% of which appear only once. Germline CDR1 SGHTA, CDR2 FQGNSA. Trimming removed 4 bases at V and 4 bases at J, with 11 bases between. This CDR3 is built from 15 residues. Specimen: blood. This chain connects TRBV7-2 to TRBJ2-6; no clear D gene. The sequence was collected from a man aged 30-40 years in good health. The CDR3: CASSYGQPGANVLTF. CDR3 nucleotides: TGTGCCAGCAGCTACGGGCAGCCCGGGGCCAACGTCCTGACTTTC.